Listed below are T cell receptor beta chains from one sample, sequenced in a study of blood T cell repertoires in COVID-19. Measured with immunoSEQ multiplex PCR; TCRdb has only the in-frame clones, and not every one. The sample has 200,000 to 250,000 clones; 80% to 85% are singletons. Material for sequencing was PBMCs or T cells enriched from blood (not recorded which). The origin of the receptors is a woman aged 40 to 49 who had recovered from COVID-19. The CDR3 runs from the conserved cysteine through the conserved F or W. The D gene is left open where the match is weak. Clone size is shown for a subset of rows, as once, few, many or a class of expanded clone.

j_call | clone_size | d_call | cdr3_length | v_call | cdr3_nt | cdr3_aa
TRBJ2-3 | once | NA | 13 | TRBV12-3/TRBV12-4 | TGTGCCAGCAGTTCCTATCCGAGGGATACGCAGTATTTT | CASSSYPRDTQYF
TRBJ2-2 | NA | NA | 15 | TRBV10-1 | TGCGCCAGCAGTGCCTTAAGGACAAGATCCGGGGAGCTGTTTTTT | CASSALRTRSGELFF
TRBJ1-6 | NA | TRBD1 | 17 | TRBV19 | TGTGCCACAAAGCGGACAGGATCGAGCTCCTATAATTCACCCCTCCACTTT | CATKRTGSSSYNSPLHF
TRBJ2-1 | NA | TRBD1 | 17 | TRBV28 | TGTGCCAGCAGTCAGGGGACAGGGTTGAACTCCTACAATGAGCAGTTCTTC | CASSQGTGLNSYNEQFF
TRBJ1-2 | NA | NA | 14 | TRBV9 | TGTGCCAGCAGCGTAGAGTCCAGGAACTATGGCTACACCTTC | CASSVESRNYGYTF
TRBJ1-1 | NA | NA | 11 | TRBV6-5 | TGTGCCAGCAGTTATGCAGGGCCCGCTTTCTTT | CASSYAGPAFF
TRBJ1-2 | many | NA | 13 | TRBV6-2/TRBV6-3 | TGTGCCAGCAGCCCTCTCGACAGTTATGGCTACACCTTC | CASSPLDSYGYTF
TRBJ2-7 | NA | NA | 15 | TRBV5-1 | TGCGCCAGCTGCTTAAGTGGGACTGTGGACTACGAGCAGTACTTC | CASCLSGTVDYEQYF
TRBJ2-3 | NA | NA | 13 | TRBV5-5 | TGTGCCAGCAGCTTTACAGGGAAAGATACGCAGTATTTT | CASSFTGKDTQYF
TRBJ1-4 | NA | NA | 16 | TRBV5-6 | TGTGCCAGCAGCTATGGGCTTCAGGGTTCTAATGAAAAACTGTTTTTT | CASSYGLQGSNEKLFF
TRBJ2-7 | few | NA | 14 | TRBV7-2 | TGTGCCAGCAGCTTAGCACGGGACTTCCACGAGCAGTACTTC | CASSLARDFHEQYF
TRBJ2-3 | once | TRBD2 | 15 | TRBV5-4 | TGTGCCAGCAGGTATAGCGGGGCAAGCACAGATACGCAGTATTTT | CASRYSGASTDTQYF
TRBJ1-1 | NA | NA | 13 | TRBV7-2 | TGTGCCAGCAGCATAACACGGAACACTGAAGCTTTCTTT | CASSITRNTEAFF
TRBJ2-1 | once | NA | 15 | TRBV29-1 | TGCAGCGTTGAAGGAGGCAGGGGGGCCTACAATGAGCAGTTCTTC | CSVEGGRGAYNEQFF
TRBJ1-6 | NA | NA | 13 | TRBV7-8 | TGTGCCAGCACCCTACAGTTTAATTCACCCCTCCACTTT | CASTLQFNSPLHF
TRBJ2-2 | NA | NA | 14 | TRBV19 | TGTGCCAGTAGTGTACAGGGACACACCGGGGAGCTGTTTTTT | CASSVQGHTGELFF
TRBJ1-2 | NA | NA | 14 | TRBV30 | TGTGCCGGGAGGCAAGAAGGGGCGTACTATGGCTACACCTTC | CAGRQEGAYYGYTF
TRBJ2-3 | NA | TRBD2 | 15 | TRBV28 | TGTGCCAGCACTTTAGCGGGAGGACCCACAGATACGCAGTATTTT | CASTLAGGPTDTQYF
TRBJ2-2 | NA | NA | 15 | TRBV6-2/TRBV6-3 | TGTGCCAGCAGTTACCGCCGGACAGTCACCGGGGAGCTGTTTTTT | CASSYRRTVTGELFF
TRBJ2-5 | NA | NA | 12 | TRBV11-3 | TGTGCCAGCAGCTTAGCGCAAGAGACCCAGTACTTC | CASSLAQETQYF
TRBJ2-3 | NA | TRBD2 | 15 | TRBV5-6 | TGTGCCAGCGGCCAACTAGCGGATTCCACAGATACGCAGTATTTT | CASGQLADSTDTQYF
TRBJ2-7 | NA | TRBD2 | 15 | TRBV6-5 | TGTGCCAGCAGGGTCCTAGCGGGGAGCTCCTACGAGCAGTACTTC | CASRVLAGSSYEQYF
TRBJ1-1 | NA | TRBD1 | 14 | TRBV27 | TGTGCCAGCAGTTTAACAGGGGTTAACACTGAAGCTTTCTTT | CASSLTGVNTEAFF
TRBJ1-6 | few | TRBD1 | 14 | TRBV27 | TGTGCCAGCAGTTTCGAGGGGGCCAGTTCACCCCTCCACTTT | CASSFEGASSPLHF
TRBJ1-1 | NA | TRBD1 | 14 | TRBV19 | TGTGCCGGAGCTCCGACAGGGTGGAGCACTGAAGCTTTCTTT | CAGAPTGWSTEAFF
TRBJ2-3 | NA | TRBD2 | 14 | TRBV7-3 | TGTGCCAGCGGTCGACTAGCGGGCGCAGATACGCAGTATTTT | CASGRLAGADTQYF
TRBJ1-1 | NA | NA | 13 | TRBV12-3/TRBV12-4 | TGTGCCAGCAGTTTGGGGGCCAACACTGAAGCTTTCTTT | CASSLGANTEAFF
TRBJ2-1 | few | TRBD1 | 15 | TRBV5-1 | TGCGCCAGCAGCTGGGGACAGGCCGGGGGAAATGAGCAGTTCTTC | CASSWGQAGGNEQFF
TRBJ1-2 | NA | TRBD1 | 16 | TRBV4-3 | TGCGCCAGCAGCTCCGGCGGCAGGGGGGCCGACTATGGCTACACCTTC | CASSSGGRGADYGYTF
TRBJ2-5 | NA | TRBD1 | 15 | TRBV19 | TGTGCCACCTCCCCGGCCGGACAGGGGTGGGAGACCCAGTACTTC | CATSPAGQGWETQYF
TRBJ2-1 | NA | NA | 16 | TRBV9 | TGTGCCAGCAGCGTAGATATAAGCGGGTCCTACAATGAGCAGTTCTTC | CASSVDISGSYNEQFF
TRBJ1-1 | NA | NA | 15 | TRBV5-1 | TGCGCCAGCAGAGGGGCCGACAGGCCGAACACTGAAGCTTTCTTT | CASRGADRPNTEAFF
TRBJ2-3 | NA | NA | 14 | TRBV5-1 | TGCGCCAGCAGATATATGACGGGTGCAGATACGCAGTATTTT | CASRYMTGADTQYF
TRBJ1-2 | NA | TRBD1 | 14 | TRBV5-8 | TGTGCCAGCAGCTTTGGGGACAGGGGAAGTGGCTACACCTTC | CASSFGDRGSGYTF
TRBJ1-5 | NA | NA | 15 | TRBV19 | TGTGCCAGTAGTATTATGGCAGGGGATAATCAGCCCCAGCATTTT | CASSIMAGDNQPQHF
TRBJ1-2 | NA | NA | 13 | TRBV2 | TGTGCCAGCAGCGTGGACAGTAACTATGGCTACACCTTC | CASSVDSNYGYTF
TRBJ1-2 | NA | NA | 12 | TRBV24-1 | TGTGCCACCAGTGGCAGGGACTATGGCTACACCTTC | CATSGRDYGYTF
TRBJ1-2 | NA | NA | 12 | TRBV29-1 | TGCAGCGTGACCGACAGGAACTATGGCTACACCTTC | CSVTDRNYGYTF
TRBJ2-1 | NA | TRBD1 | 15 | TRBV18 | TGTGCCAGCTCACTAGGGACAGGGGATTACAATGAGCAGTTCTTC | CASSLGTGDYNEQFF
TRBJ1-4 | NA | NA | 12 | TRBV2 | TGTGCCAGCAGTGGACAGGTTGAAAAACTGTTTTTT | CASSGQVEKLFF
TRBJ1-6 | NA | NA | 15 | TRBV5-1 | TGCGCCAGCAGCAGCGCGGGGGCGGGAAATTCACCCCTCCACTTT | CASSSAGAGNSPLHF
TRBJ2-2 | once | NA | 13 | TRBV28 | TGTGCCAGCAGTTTCAGGGAACCCGGGGAGCTGTTTTTT | CASSFREPGELFF
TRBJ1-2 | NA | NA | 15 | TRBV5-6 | TGTGCCAGCAGCCTGAATTTCAGGGAGGCCTATGGCTACACCTTC | CASSLNFREAYGYTF
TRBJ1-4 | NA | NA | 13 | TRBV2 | TGTGCCAGCAGGGTCAGGGCCAATGAAAAACTGTTTTTT | CASRVRANEKLFF
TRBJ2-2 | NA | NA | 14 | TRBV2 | TGTGCCAGCAGTGAACTAAGAGGCACCGGGGAGCTGTTTTTT | CASSELRGTGELFF
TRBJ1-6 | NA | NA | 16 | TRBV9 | TGTGCCAGCAGCGTAGAAGGGTGGGGCGGCCGAGAACCCCTCCACTTT | CASSVEGWGGREPLHF
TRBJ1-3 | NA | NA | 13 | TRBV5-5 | TGTGCCAGCAGCCTAAGGACAGGAAACACCATATATTTT | CASSLRTGNTIYF
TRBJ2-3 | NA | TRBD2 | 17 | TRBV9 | TGTGCCAGCAGCGTGGGAGGGACGGCTTCTAGCACAGATACGCAGTATTTT | CASSVGGTASSTDTQYF
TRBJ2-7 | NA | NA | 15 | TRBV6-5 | TGTGCCAGCAGTTACTCGGGGACTGTTGCCTACGAGCAGTACTTC | CASSYSGTVAYEQYF
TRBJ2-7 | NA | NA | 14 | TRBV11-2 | TGTGCCAGCAGCCCTCGACGGGAGCTCGACGAGCAGTACTTC | CASSPRRELDEQYF
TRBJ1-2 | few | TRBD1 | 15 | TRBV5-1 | TGCGCCAGCAGCTCAGCGACAGGGGGCTTCCATGGCTACACCTTC | CASSSATGGFHGYTF
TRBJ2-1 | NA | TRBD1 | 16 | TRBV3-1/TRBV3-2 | TGTGCCAGCAGCCCGGCGGGACAGGGAAAGAGCAATGAGCAGTTCTTC | CASSPAGQGKSNEQFF
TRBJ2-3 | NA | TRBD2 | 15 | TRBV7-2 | TGTGCCAGCAGGCCGCCCGGACTAGATGGGGATACGCAGTATTTT | CASRPPGLDGDTQYF
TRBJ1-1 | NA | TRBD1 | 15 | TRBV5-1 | TGCGCCAGCAGCTTGGTTTATCGGGGGGGACAGAAAGCTTTCTTT | CASSLVYRGGQKAFF
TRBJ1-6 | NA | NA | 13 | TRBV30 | TGTGCCTGGAAGCAGGCAGGGAATTCACCCCTCCACTTT | CAWKQAGNSPLHF
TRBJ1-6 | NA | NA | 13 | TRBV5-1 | TGCGCCAGCAGCTTAGCGTATAATTCACCCCTCCACTTT | CASSLAYNSPLHF